This is a list of T cell receptor beta chains from one sample in a study of siplizumab effects on memory and regulatory T cells. The protocol was immunoSEQ multiplex PCR, while the TCRdb copy is restricted to in-frame clones and leaves out a portion. The table includes under 100,000 clones, 85% to 95% detected once. The sample was non-Treg CD4+ T cells sorted from blood. These receptors were obtained from a human donor in good health. Both conserved end residues are part of each CDR3. The D gene is left open where the match is weak. Clone size is stated in some rows and not others, as once, few, many or a class when expanded.

J gene: TRBJ2-7
V gene: TRBV5-6
D gene: .
clone size: .
CDR3 protein: CASSLPGASYEQYF
CDR3 DNA: TGTGCCAGCAGCTTACCGGGGGCCTCCTACGAGCAGTACTTC

J gene: TRBJ2-2
V gene: TRBV9
D gene: .
clone size: .
CDR3 protein: CASSAFLDGELFF
CDR3 DNA: TGTGCCAGCAGCGCTTTTCTCGACGGGGAGCTGTTTTTT

J gene: TRBJ2-1
V gene: TRBV7-8
D gene: TRBD1
clone size: .
CDR3 protein: CASSPVIAGTVRYNEQFF
CDR3 DNA: TGTGCCAGCAGCCCTGTTATAGCCGGGACAGTCCGCTACAATGAGCAGTTCTTC

J gene: TRBJ1-1
V gene: TRBV30
D gene: .
clone size: .
CDR3 protein: CAWNLDRPYEAFF
CDR3 DNA: TGTGCCTGGAACCTGGACCGACCGTATGAAGCTTTCTTT

J gene: TRBJ2-7
V gene: TRBV6-5
D gene: TRBD2
clone size: .
CDR3 protein: CASSYSGLGPYEQYF
CDR3 DNA: TGTGCCAGCAGTTACTCGGGACTAGGGCCCTACGAGCAGTACTTC

J gene: TRBJ2-1
V gene: TRBV30
D gene: TRBD1
clone size: .
CDR3 protein: CAWSPPGQGTYNEQFF
CDR3 DNA: TGTGCCTGGAGTCCACCGGGACAGGGGACCTACAATGAGCAGTTCTTC

J gene: TRBJ2-3
V gene: TRBV6-1
D gene: TRBD2
clone size: .
CDR3 protein: CASSESAGVDTQYF
CDR3 DNA: TGTGCCAGCAGTGAAAGTGCGGGGGTAGATACGCAGTATTTT

J gene: TRBJ2-1
V gene: TRBV4-1
D gene: .
clone size: .
CDR3 protein: CASSFRQTSSYNEQFF
CDR3 DNA: TGCGCCAGCAGCTTTCGCCAGACTAGCTCCTACAATGAGCAGTTCTTC

J gene: TRBJ1-1
V gene: TRBV28
D gene: .
clone size: once
CDR3 protein: CASRVYGQGWTEAFF
CDR3 DNA: TGTGCCAGCAGAGTTTACGGCCAGGGGTGGACTGAAGCTTTCTTT

J gene: TRBJ2-7
V gene: TRBV19
D gene: TRBD1
clone size: once
CDR3 protein: CASSIGQGSYEQYF
CDR3 DNA: TGTGCCAGTAGTATTGGACAGGGAAGCTACGAGCAGTACTTC

J gene: TRBJ2-1
V gene: TRBV11-2
D gene: .
clone size: .
CDR3 protein: CASSPRRPEQFF
CDR3 DNA: TGTGCCAGCAGCCCCCGCCGCCCTGAGCAGTTCTTC

J gene: TRBJ2-7
V gene: TRBV27
D gene: .
clone size: .
CDR3 protein: CASSSIGRTGNEQYF
CDR3 DNA: TGTGCCAGCAGTTCGATAGGGCGCACGGGTAACGAGCAGTACTTC

J gene: TRBJ2-1
V gene: TRBV7-8
D gene: .
clone size: .
CDR3 protein: CASSLMAGKHNEQFF
CDR3 DNA: TGTGCCAGCAGCTTAATGGCGGGAAAACACAATGAGCAGTTCTTC

J gene: TRBJ2-1
V gene: TRBV19
D gene: .
clone size: once
CDR3 protein: CASSYRNNEQFF
CDR3 DNA: TGTGCCAGTAGTTATCGGAACAATGAGCAGTTCTTC

J gene: TRBJ2-6
V gene: TRBV7-9
D gene: TRBD1
clone size: .
CDR3 protein: CASSLDGQVSSGANVLTF
CDR3 DNA: TGTGCCAGCAGCTTAGATGGACAGGTAAGCTCTGGGGCCAACGTCCTGACTTTC

J gene: TRBJ1-5
V gene: TRBV5-6
D gene: .
clone size: .
CDR3 protein: CASSRFRQNLNQPQHF
CDR3 DNA: TGTGCCAGCAGCCGCTTCCGGCAGAACCTTAATCAGCCCCAGCATTTT

J gene: TRBJ2-3
V gene: TRBV11-2
D gene: .
clone size: .
CDR3 protein: CASSLNRATDTQYF
CDR3 DNA: TGTGCCAGCAGCTTAAACAGGGCCACAGATACGCAGTATTTT

J gene: TRBJ2-7
V gene: TRBV6-1
D gene: TRBD2
clone size: .
CDR3 protein: CASIGGTGHYEQYF
CDR3 DNA: TGTGCCAGCATCGGGGGGACTGGCCATTACGAGCAGTACTTC

J gene: TRBJ1-2
V gene: TRBV15
D gene: TRBD1
clone size: .
CDR3 protein: CATSRGGDRETDGYTF
CDR3 DNA: TGTGCCACCAGCAGAGGCGGCGACAGGGAAACGGATGGCTACACCTTC

J gene: TRBJ1-5
V gene: TRBV28
D gene: .
clone size: once
CDR3 protein: CASSWQTNQPQHF
CDR3 DNA: TGTGCCAGCAGTTGGCAGACAAATCAGCCCCAGCATTTT

J gene: TRBJ2-4
V gene: TRBV29-1
D gene: .
clone size: .
CDR3 protein: CSVEDPSLREDIQYF
CDR3 DNA: TGCAGCGTTGAAGACCCCTCCCTAAGGGAGGACATTCAGTACTTC

J gene: TRBJ1-2
V gene: TRBV6-5
D gene: .
clone size: .
CDR3 protein: CASSGPPEGVGYTF
CDR3 DNA: TGTGCCAGCAGTGGTCCCCCGGAGGGAGTGGGCTACACCTTC

J gene: TRBJ2-7
V gene: TRBV18
D gene: TRBD1
clone size: .
CDR3 protein: CASSPLPGTGLVEQYF
CDR3 DNA: TGTGCCAGCTCACCCCTCCCGGGGACAGGGCTCGTCGAGCAGTACTTC

J gene: TRBJ2-7
V gene: TRBV28
D gene: TRBD2
clone size: .
CDR3 protein: CASSFSLAGVYEQYF
CDR3 DNA: TGTGCCAGCAGTTTTTCTCTAGCGGGAGTTTACGAGCAGTACTTC

J gene: TRBJ2-5
V gene: TRBV9
D gene: TRBD2
clone size: .
CDR3 protein: CASSPQPASGSRGVLETQYF
CDR3 DNA: TGTGCCAGCAGCCCCCAGCCTGCTAGCGGGAGCAGGGGTGTTCTAGAGACCCAGTACTTC

J gene: TRBJ1-5
V gene: TRBV5-6
D gene: .
clone size: .
CDR3 protein: CASSSWGHQSNQPQHF
CDR3 DNA: TGTGCCAGCAGCTCGTGGGGACACCAGAGCAATCAGCCCCAGCATTTT

J gene: TRBJ2-5
V gene: TRBV30
D gene: .
clone size: once
CDR3 protein: CAWSVNGVETQYF
CDR3 DNA: TGTGCCTGGAGTGTCAACGGGGTAGAGACCCAGTACTTC

J gene: TRBJ2-7
V gene: TRBV29-1
D gene: .
clone size: .
CDR3 protein: CSAIVRSSYEQYF
CDR3 DNA: TGCAGCGCGATTGTGCGCAGCTCCTACGAGCAGTACTTC

J gene: TRBJ2-7
V gene: TRBV15
D gene: TRBD1
clone size: .
CDR3 protein: CATSRDPGTGIDEQYF
CDR3 DNA: TGTGCCACCAGCAGAGATCCCGGGACAGGGATCGACGAGCAGTACTTC

J gene: TRBJ2-6
V gene: TRBV19
D gene: TRBD1
clone size: .
CDR3 protein: CASRTGSVSGANVLTF
CDR3 DNA: TGTGCCAGTAGGACAGGGTCCGTCTCTGGGGCCAACGTCCTGACTTTC

J gene: TRBJ1-2
V gene: TRBV30
D gene: .
clone size: .
CDR3 protein: CAWGRGYGDGYTF
CDR3 DNA: TGTGCCTGGGGAAGGGGGTATGGGGATGGCTACACCTTC

J gene: TRBJ2-7
V gene: TRBV10-2
D gene: .
clone size: .
CDR3 protein: CASSESGQTYEQYF
CDR3 DNA: TGCGCCAGCAGTGAGTCCGGACAGACCTACGAGCAGTACTTC

J gene: TRBJ1-4
V gene: TRBV28
D gene: .
clone size: .
CDR3 protein: CASSSEKLFF
CDR3 DNA: TGTGCCAGCAGTTCTGAAAAACTGTTTTTT

J gene: TRBJ2-5
V gene: TRBV28
D gene: .
clone size: .
CDR3 protein: CASRGTHFGGETQYF
CDR3 DNA: TGTGCCAGCCGTGGGACACACTTCGGTGGGGAGACCCAGTACTTC

J gene: TRBJ1-3
V gene: TRBV30
D gene: .
clone size: .
CDR3 protein: CAWSSTGAFSGNTIYF
CDR3 DNA: TGTGCCTGGAGTTCTACTGGGGCCTTCTCTGGAAACACCATATATTTT

J gene: TRBJ1-5
V gene: TRBV28
D gene: .
clone size: .
CDR3 protein: CASSPSGLNQPQHF
CDR3 DNA: TGTGCCAGCAGTCCGAGTGGGCTGAATCAGCCCCAGCATTTT

J gene: TRBJ2-3
V gene: TRBV9
D gene: .
clone size: .
CDR3 protein: CASSVAGLSSDTQYF
CDR3 DNA: TGTGCCAGCAGCGTAGCTGGCCTAAGTTCAGATACGCAGTATTTT

J gene: TRBJ2-3
V gene: TRBV6-4
D gene: .
clone size: .
CDR3 protein: CASSDWSGRGASGTDTQYF
CDR3 DNA: TGTGCCAGCAGTGACTGGTCAGGTAGGGGTGCTAGCGGCACAGATACGCAGTATTTT

J gene: TRBJ2-3
V gene: TRBV28
D gene: TRBD2
clone size: .
CDR3 protein: CASSSSPIAGSTDTQYF
CDR3 DNA: TGTGCCAGCAGTTCCTCCCCAATAGCGGGGAGCACAGATACGCAGTATTTT

J gene: TRBJ2-7
V gene: TRBV14
D gene: .
clone size: .
CDR3 protein: CASSAGLTGEQYF
CDR3 DNA: TGTGCCAGCAGCGCGGGCCTTACGGGAGAGCAGTACTTC

J gene: TRBJ1-1
V gene: TRBV6-1
D gene: .
clone size: .
CDR3 protein: CASKGSMNTEAFF
CDR3 DNA: TGTGCCAGCAAAGGAAGCATGAACACTGAAGCTTTCTTT

J gene: TRBJ2-7
V gene: TRBV23-1
D gene: .
clone size: .
CDR3 protein: CASSQSGHNLYEQYF
CDR3 DNA: TGCGCCAGCAGTCAATCTGGACATAACCTTTACGAGCAGTACTTC

J gene: TRBJ2-7
V gene: TRBV5-1
D gene: TRBD2
clone size: .
CDR3 protein: CASSLTSGSGEQYF
CDR3 DNA: TGCGCCAGCAGCTTGACTAGCGGGAGTGGGGAGCAGTACTTC

J gene: TRBJ2-3
V gene: TRBV14
D gene: TRBD2
clone size: .
CDR3 protein: CASSQFLREADTQYF
CDR3 DNA: TGTGCCAGCAGCCAATTTTTGCGGGAGGCAGATACGCAGTATTTT

J gene: TRBJ1-4
V gene: TRBV18
D gene: .
clone size: .
CDR3 protein: CASSPEFLKWTPEKLFF
CDR3 DNA: TGTGCCAGCTCACCAGAATTTCTTAAATGGACACCGGAAAAACTGTTTTTT

J gene: TRBJ2-7
V gene: TRBV29-1
D gene: .
clone size: .
CDR3 protein: CSVPAWGSGRYEQYF
CDR3 DNA: TGCAGCGTCCCCGCGTGGGGCAGCGGCAGATACGAGCAGTACTTC

J gene: TRBJ2-7
V gene: TRBV28
D gene: TRBD1
clone size: .
CDR3 protein: CASSPLDRGSYEQYF
CDR3 DNA: TGTGCCAGCAGCCCCTTGGACAGGGGATCCTACGAGCAGTACTTC

J gene: TRBJ2-7
V gene: TRBV7-9
D gene: .
clone size: .
CDR3 protein: CAASGKGGYEQYF
CDR3 DNA: TGTGCCGCAAGCGGGAAGGGGGGATACGAGCAGTACTTC

J gene: TRBJ2-1
V gene: TRBV29-1
D gene: .
clone size: .
CDR3 protein: CSVEDRGLAYPGFF
CDR3 DNA: TGCAGCGTTGAAGATCGGGGGCTAGCCTACCCGGGGTTCTTC

J gene: TRBJ2-7
V gene: TRBV9
D gene: TRBD1
clone size: .
CDR3 protein: CASSYSGGPTEQYF
CDR3 DNA: TGTGCCAGCAGCTATTCAGGGGGCCCGACGGAGCAGTACTTC

J gene: TRBJ2-5
V gene: TRBV28
D gene: .
clone size: .
CDR3 protein: CASSLPPPPKETQYF
CDR3 DNA: TGTGCCAGCAGTTTACCCCCCCCTCCGAAAGAGACCCAGTACTTC

J gene: TRBJ1-5
V gene: TRBV19
D gene: .
clone size: .
CDR3 protein: CASGAGRGSNQPQHF
CDR3 DNA: TGTGCCAGTGGAGCCGGCAGGGGTAGCAATCAGCCCCAGCATTTT

J gene: TRBJ2-6
V gene: TRBV6-5
D gene: .
clone size: .
CDR3 protein: CASRQGGTGANVLTF
CDR3 DNA: TGTGCCAGCAGGCAGGGGGGAACTGGGGCCAACGTCCTGACTTTC

J gene: TRBJ2-2
V gene: TRBV7-3
D gene: .
clone size: .
CDR3 protein: CASSHPWTGELFF
CDR3 DNA: TGTGCCAGCAGCCATCCCTGGACCGGGGAGCTGTTTTTT

J gene: TRBJ1-1
V gene: TRBV29-1
D gene: .
clone size: .
CDR3 protein: CSVAPLSRGATEAFF
CDR3 DNA: TGCAGCGTTGCCCCCTTATCAAGGGGGGCCACTGAAGCTTTCTTT

J gene: TRBJ1-3
V gene: TRBV2
D gene: .
clone size: once
CDR3 protein: CASSRTGDSGNTIYF
CDR3 DNA: TGTGCCAGCAGTAGAACGGGAGACTCTGGAAACACCATATATTTT